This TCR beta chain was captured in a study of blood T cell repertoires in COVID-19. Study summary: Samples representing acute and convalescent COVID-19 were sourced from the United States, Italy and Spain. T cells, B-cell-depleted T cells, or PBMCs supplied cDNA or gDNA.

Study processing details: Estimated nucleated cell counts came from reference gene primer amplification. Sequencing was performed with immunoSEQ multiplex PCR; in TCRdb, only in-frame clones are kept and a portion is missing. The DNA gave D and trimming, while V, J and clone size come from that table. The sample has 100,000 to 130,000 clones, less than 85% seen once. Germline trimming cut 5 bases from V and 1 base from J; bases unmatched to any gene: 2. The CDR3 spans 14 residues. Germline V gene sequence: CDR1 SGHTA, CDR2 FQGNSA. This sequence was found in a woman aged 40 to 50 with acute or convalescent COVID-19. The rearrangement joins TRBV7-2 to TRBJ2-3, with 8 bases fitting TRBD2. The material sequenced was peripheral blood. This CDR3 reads CASSPGGGTDTQYF. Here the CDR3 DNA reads TGTGCCAGCAGCCCCGGGGGGGGCACAGATACGCAGTATTTT.